Reported below is one T cell receptor beta chain. J gave up 1 base and V 6 bases, and 10 bases lay outside the gene matches. CDR3 length: 15 amino acids. Germline V gene lookup returns CDR1 DFQATT and CDR2 SNEGSKA (reference sequence). TCRdb called the RT-PCR reads again in MiXCR, with one record for every CDR3 protein. The sample lists approximately 170,000 distinct CDR3 sequences, about 32% occurring once. The sample comes from a study of patients and donors after allogeneic stem cell transplantation. The genes are TRBV20-1 and TRBJ2-5; TRBD2 matches 8 bases. What was sequenced was blood, either unsorted or a sorted T cell fraction (not recorded which). The sequence was collected from a human donor who was either an allogeneic HSCT recipient or a stem cell or donor lymphocyte infusion donor (not recorded which). It is not recorded whose cells these are; they may come from a transplant donor. Written as DNA, the CDR3 is TGCAGTGCCCCTGTGGCCACTAGCGGCCAAGAGACCCAGTACTTC. Amino acid sequence: CSAPVATSGQETQYF.